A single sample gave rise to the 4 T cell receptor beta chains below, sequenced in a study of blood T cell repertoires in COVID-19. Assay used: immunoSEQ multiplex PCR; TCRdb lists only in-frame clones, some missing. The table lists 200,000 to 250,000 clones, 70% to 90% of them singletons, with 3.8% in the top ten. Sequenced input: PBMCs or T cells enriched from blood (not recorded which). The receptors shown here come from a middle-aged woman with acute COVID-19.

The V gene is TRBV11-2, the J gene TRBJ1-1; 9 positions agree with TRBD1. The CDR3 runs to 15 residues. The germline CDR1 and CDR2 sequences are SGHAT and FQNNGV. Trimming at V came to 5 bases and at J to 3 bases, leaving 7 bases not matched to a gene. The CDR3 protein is CASSLQGAGDTEAFF. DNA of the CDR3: TGTGCCAGCAGCCTACAGGGGGCTGGAGACACTGAAGCTTTCTTT.

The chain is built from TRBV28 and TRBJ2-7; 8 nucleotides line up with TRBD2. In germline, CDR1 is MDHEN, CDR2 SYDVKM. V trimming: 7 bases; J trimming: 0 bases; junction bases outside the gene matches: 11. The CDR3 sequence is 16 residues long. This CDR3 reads CASIPRGSGNSYEQYF. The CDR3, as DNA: TGTGCCAGCATCCCGCGGGGTAGCGGGAACTCCTACGAGCAGTACTTC.

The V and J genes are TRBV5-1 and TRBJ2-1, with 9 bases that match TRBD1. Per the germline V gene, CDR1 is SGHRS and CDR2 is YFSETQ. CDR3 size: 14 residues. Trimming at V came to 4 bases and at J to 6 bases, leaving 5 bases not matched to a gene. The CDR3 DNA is TGCGCCAGCAGCCTGGACAGGGGTCCCAATGAGCAGTTCTTC. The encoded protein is CASSLDRGPNEQFF.

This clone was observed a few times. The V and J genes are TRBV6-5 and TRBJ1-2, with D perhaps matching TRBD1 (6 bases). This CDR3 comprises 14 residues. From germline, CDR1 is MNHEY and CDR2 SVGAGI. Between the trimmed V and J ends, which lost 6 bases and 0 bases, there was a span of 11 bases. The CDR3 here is CASSARTANYGYTF. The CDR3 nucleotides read TGTGCCAGCAGCGCCAGGACAGCTAACTATGGCTACACCTTC.